Each of the 9 T cell receptor beta chains below was sequenced from the same sample in a study of kidney transplant recipient with SARS-CoV-2 infection. TCRdb redid the calling of the reads with MiXCR, one entry per CDR3 protein. The sample holds about 240,000 distinct CDR3 sequences, around 30% seen once. The sequenced sample was a blood sample, obtained at baseline and on day 111 from a kidney transplant recipient. These TCRs come from a young adult male patient who had COVID-19 and was a kidney transplant recipient. Some T cells may be supplied by the graft donor.

As concerns this clonotype: A read error may explain this, as a much larger clone is one base away. J is TRBJ2-5 and V is TRBV2, with no clear D. Matching the DNA end better, TRBJ2-7 makes the J call doubtful. The V gene's germline CDR1 is SNHLY and CDR2 FYNNEI. The CDR3 totals 11 residues. The CDR3 DNA reads TGTGCCATCTCAGCAGATTGCGAGCAGTACTTC. Translating it yields CAISADCEQYF.

With respect to this clonotype: This sequence may be a read error, since a much larger clone differs from it by one base. J is TRBJ1-2 and V is TRBV23-1; the D is unclear. TRBV23-1 is an ORF; its function is uncertain. CDR3 length: 17 amino acids. V gave up 5 bases and J gave up 7 bases, with 26 bases separating them. The CDR3 DNA sequence: TGCGCCAGCAGTTCAGAGCTGCTACGCAGAAAGACCTGTGGCTACACCTTC. Translated: CASSSELLRRKTCGYTF.

Of note for this clonotype: Sequence at one end of the junction differs from germline and may be a read error. This chain connects TRBV16 to TRBJ1-2; unclear D gene. The CDR3 covers 17 residues. Germline V gene sequence: CDR1 KGHSY, CDR2 FQNENV. CDR3: CTSSQSWVVRKTYGYTF. The CDR3 DNA is TGTACCAGCAGCCAGTCCTGGGTCGTTAGAAAGACCTATGGCTACACCTTC.

The chain joins TRBV4-3 to TRBJ2-1; weak D call: TRBD2 (5 bases). Germline V gene sequence: CDR1 LGHNA, CDR2 YSLEER. V was shortened by 5 bases and J by 5 bases, with 10 bases between the two germline ends. The CDR3 loop spans 13 amino acids. This chain's CDR3 is CASSFRTHNEQFF. In DNA, the CDR3 is TGCGCCAGCAGCTTCAGGACTCACAATGAGCAGTTCTTC.

This clonotype showed up just a few times. This sequence joins TRBV6-2 or TRBV6-3 and TRBJ2-7, with a tentative D call TRBD2 (6 bases). The V end lost 9 bases, the J end lost 5 bases, and 11 bases lay between the germline ends. The CDR3 consists of 11 residues. Germline lookup yields CDR1 MNHEY and CDR2 SVGEGT. This CDR3 is CASDGGDEQYF. CDR3 bases: TGTGCCAGTGACGGGGGTGACGAGCAGTACTTC.

The sample holds many counts of this clonotype. The CDR3 loop reads CASSDEASHGKTYGYTF. CDR3 nucleotide sequence: TGTGCCAGCAGTGACGAGGCCTCACACGGAAAGACCTATGGCTACACCTTC. The chain has TRBV6-4 and TRBJ1-2; D unresolved. Trimming took 2 bases from V and 4 from J, leaving 20 bases between them. The germline CDR1 and CDR2 sequences are MRHNA and SNTAGT. This CDR3 has 17 amino acids.

This clonotype was recorded at least ten times. The CDR3 coding sequence is TGTGCCAGCAGCCAAGGTGACGTTTATGCCCAGCCTGATAACTATGGCTACACCTTC. Protein: CASSQGDVYAQPDNYGYTF. The rearrangement uses TRBV3-1 and TRBJ1-2; D is ambiguous. V lost 1 base and J lost 1, with 22 bases in between. The germline V gene encodes CDR1 LGHDT and CDR2 YNNKEL (reference sequence). The CDR3 sequence is 19 residues long.

With respect to this clonotype: At one boundary the junction diverges from the germline segment, which might be a read error. The chain carries TRBV30 and TRBJ1-5; 8 nucleotides agree with TRBD1. Per germline, CDR1 GTSNPN and CDR2 SVGIG (reference sequence). The CDR3 extends over 14 amino acids. CDR3 residues: CAWSPGQGSQPQHF. The CDR3 DNA reads as TGCGCCTGGAGCCCTGGACAGGGAAGCCAGCCCCAGCATTTT. The whole variable domain, remainder taken from reference TRBV30 and TRBJ1-5, is SQTIHQWPATLVQPVGSPLSLECTVEGTSNPNLYWYRQAAGRGLQLLFYSVGIGQISSEVPQNLSASRPQDRQFILSSKKLLLSDSGFYLCAWSPGQGSQPQHFGDGTRLSIL.

This clonotype was observed many times. This chain uses TRBV12-2 with TRBJ1-2. TRBV12-2 is described as a pseudogene. This CDR3 is built from 17 residues. In nucleotides, the CDR3 is TGTGCAAGTCGCGTGGCAATGACTCCACGAAAGACCTATGGCTACACCTTC. Amino acid sequence: CASRVAMTPRKTYGYTF.